These T cell receptor beta chains were read from a single sample in a study of OX40 agonist ivuxolimab in advanced cancers. Profiling relied on immunoSEQ multiplex PCR, and the TCRdb table lists in-frame clones only, not all of them. Found here are 70,000 to 85,000 clones, nearly 95% of them singletons; the top ten hold approximately 9.9%. The sample was CD4+ or CD8+ T cells sorted from blood, taken in a trial of the OX40 agonist ivuxolimab. These receptors were taken from an adult with an advanced solid tumor such as melanoma, head and neck, liver or kidney cancer. Both conserved end residues are part of each CDR3.

V gene	J gene	CDR3 protein
TRBV4-3	TRBJ2-1	CASSQVATSNEQFF
TRBV29-1	TRBJ2-5	CSVEKETQYF
TRBV4-3	TRBJ1-6	CASSQVRAGVDSPLHF
TRBV13	TRBJ2-7	CASSLGGAQYF
TRBV28	TRBJ2-5	CASSPPMGTGGIETQYF
TRBV27	TRBJ1-5	CASSSGTGGHRQPQHF
TRBV9	TRBJ2-7	CASSVFSGRAAEQYF
TRBV5-5	TRBJ2-7	CASSNHDRSYEQYF
TRBV29-1	TRBJ1-1	CSVEETDTEAFF
TRBV4-1	TRBJ2-7	CASSQVRGDSYEQYF
TRBV2	TRBJ2-7	CASSERGGPYEQYF
TRBV11-3	TRBJ2-1	CASSRRETHNEQFF
TRBV6-6	TRBJ2-5	CASSEQETQYF
TRBV7-9	TRBJ2-3	CASSLGVTDTQYF
TRBV7-8	TRBJ2-1	CASSPGLAGAYNEQFF
TRBV13	TRBJ2-5	CASSLGLAGETQYF
TRBV18	TRBJ2-7	CASSPLEVPSYEQYF
TRBV2	TRBJ2-2	CASKGSSGRGNTGELFF
TRBV9	TRBJ2-2	CASSVGLPPGELFF
TRBV6-6	TRBJ2-1	CASSSRTSGSGEQFF
TRBV5-6	TRBJ1-1	CASSGRGPEAFF
TRBV7-2	TRBJ2-1	CASSTAVGRQPYNEQFF